These 7 T cell receptor beta chains originate from one sample sequenced in a study of response to subunit inactivated influenza vaccine. TCRdb analysed the RT-PCR reads with MiXCR anew, one entry per CDR3 protein. This repertoire shows about 520,000 distinct CDR3 sequences, around 25% found once; its top ten account for approximately 2%. The sample consisted of CD4+ T cells sorted from PBMCs, taken roughly 5 days after vaccination. These receptors were obtained from a man aged 45-65 years who received an inactivated influenza vaccine.

This clonotype was seen a few times. The CDR3 loop is CASRSGTNTGELFF. CDR3 in DNA: TGTGCCAGCAGATCCGGGACAAACACCGGGGAGCTGTTTTTT. This chain connects TRBV6-2 or TRBV6-3 to TRBJ2-2, with D possibly being TRBD1 (6 bases). Trimming pared 6 bases from V and 2 bases from J, leaving 10 bases between. Looked up from germline, CDR1 is MNHEY and CDR2 is SVGEGT. This CDR3 spans 14 amino acids.

This clonotype appeared a few times. The chain carries TRBV7-2 and TRBJ2-3; D assignment may be TRBD1 or TRBD2 (5 bases each). V was pared by 7 bases and J by 6 bases, with 11 bases between. From germline, CDR1 is SGHTA and CDR2 FQGNSA. This CDR3 spans 12 amino acids. Here the CDR3 DNA reads TGTGCCAGCACTGAGGGGATGGATACGCAGTATTTT. This encodes CASTEGMDTQYF.

The sample holds a few counts of this clonotype. This rearrangement joins TRBV20-1 to TRBJ2-7, with D possibly matching TRBD1 (6 bases). The CDR3 extends over 12 amino acids. V shed 5 bases and J shed 4 bases, with 12 bases lying between them. The V gene's germline CDR1 is DFQATT and CDR2 SNEGSKA (reference sequence). The CDR3 spells CSAPDRTYEQYF. The CDR3, as DNA: TGCAGTGCTCCAGACAGGACATACGAGCAGTACTTC.

The chain has TRBV20-1 and TRBJ1-5; no definite D call. The CDR3 runs 14 residues. Per germline, CDR1 DFQATT and CDR2 SNEGSKA (reference sequence). Trimming shortened V by 6 bases and J by 0 bases, and 12 bases separated the two germline ends. DNA for the CDR3: TGCAGTGCCTACCGGGAATATAGCAATCAGCCCCAGCATTTT. It translates to CSAYREYSNQPQHF.

This clonotype was recorded at least ten times. V gene TRBV15 combines with J gene TRBJ2-3, with TRBD2 as a possible D gene (7 bases). V lost 0 bases, J lost 4 bases, and 17 bases lay in between. This CDR3 region has 17 residues. Germline CDR1 and CDR2: LNHNV and YYDKDF (reference sequence). CDR3: CATSREGGVVRADTQYF. CDR3 nucleotide sequence: TGTGCCACCAGCAGAGAAGGGGGGGTGGTCAGGGCAGATACGCAGTATTTT.

The chain recombines TRBV5-6 with TRBJ2-4, with D unclear. Germline CDR1 SGHDT, CDR2 YYEEEE. The CDR3 is 15 amino acids. Trimming left V 0 bases short and J 1 base short, with 8 bases between. CDR3 bases: TGTGCCAGCAGCTTGGGTTCCAGGGCCAAAAACATTCAGTACTTC. Amino acids: CASSLGSRAKNIQYF. Together with reference TRBV5-6 and TRBJ2-4, the CDR3 gives the full variable domain: DAGVTQSPTHLIKTRGQQVTLRCSPKSGHDTVSWYQQALGQGPQFIFQYYEEEERQRGNFPDRFSGHQFPNYSSELNVNALLLGDSALYLCASSLGSRAKNIQYFGAGTRLSVL.

This chain joins TRBV7-2 and TRBJ2-7, with 8 positions matching TRBD2. The junction had 8 bases not matched to a gene; V was cut back by 5 bases and J by 5 bases. The CDR3 is 14 residues long. Germline V gene data show CDR1 as SGHTA and CDR2 as FQGNSA. CDR3 in amino acids: CASSLLSGGHEQYF. The CDR3 nucleotides are TGTGCCAGCAGCCTTTTGTCGGGAGGGCACGAGCAGTACTTC.